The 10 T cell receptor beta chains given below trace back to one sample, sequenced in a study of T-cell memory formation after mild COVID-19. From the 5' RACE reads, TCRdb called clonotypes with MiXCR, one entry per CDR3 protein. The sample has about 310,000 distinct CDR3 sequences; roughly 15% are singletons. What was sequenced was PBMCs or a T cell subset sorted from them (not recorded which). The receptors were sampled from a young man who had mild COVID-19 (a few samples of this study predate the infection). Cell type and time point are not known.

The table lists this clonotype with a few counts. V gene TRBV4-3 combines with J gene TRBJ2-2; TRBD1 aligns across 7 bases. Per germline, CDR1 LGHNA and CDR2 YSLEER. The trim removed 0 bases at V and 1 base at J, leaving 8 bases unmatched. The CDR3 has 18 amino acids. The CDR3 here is CASSQEKGAVLNTGELFF. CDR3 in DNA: TGCGCCAGCAGCCAAGAAAAGGGGGCCGTCCTGAACACCGGGGAGCTGTTTTTT.

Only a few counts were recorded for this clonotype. The CDR3 sequence is CASSLGLGESPGEQYF. CDR3 DNA: TGTGCCAGCAGCTTAGGGCTCGGGGAGTCCCCGGGCGAGCAGTACTTC. The rearrangement links TRBV5-6 to TRBJ2-7, with a tentative D call TRBD2 (5 bases). Germline lookup yields CDR1 SGHDT and CDR2 YYEEEE. The V gene lost 2 bases and the J gene lost 6 bases, with 21 bases spanning the gap. This CDR3 is 16 amino acids long.

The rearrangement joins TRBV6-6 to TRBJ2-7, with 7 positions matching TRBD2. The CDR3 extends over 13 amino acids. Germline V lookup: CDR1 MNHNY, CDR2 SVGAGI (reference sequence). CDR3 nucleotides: TGTGTCGCGGGGGAGGCTAGCCGCTACGAGCAGTACGTC. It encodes CVAGEASRYEQYV.

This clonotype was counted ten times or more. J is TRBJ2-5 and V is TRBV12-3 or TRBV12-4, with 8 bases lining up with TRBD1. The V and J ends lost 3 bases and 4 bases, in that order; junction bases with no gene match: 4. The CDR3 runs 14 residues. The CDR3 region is CASSLGRGRETQYF. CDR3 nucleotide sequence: TGTGCCAGCAGTTTGGGCAGGGGGCGAGAGACCCAGTACTTC.

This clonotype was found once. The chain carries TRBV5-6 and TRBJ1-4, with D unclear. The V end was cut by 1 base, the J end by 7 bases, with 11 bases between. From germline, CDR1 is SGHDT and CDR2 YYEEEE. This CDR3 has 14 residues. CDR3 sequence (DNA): TGTGCCAGCAGCTTGATGGCAGCGGGTGAAAAACTGTTTTTT. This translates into CASSLMAAGEKLFF.

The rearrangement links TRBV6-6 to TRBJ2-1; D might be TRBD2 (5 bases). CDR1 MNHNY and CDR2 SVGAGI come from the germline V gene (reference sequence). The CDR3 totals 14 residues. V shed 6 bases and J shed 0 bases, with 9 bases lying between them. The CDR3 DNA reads TGTGCCAGCAGAAAACGGGGCTCCTACAATGAGCAGTTCTTC. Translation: CASRKRGSYNEQFF.

CDR3 residues: CASSPPSGGSEQYF. For the CDR3, the DNA is TGTGCCAGCAGCCCACCCTCAGGGGGCTCCGAGCAGTACTTC. V gene TRBV11-1 combines with J gene TRBJ2-7; TRBD1 aligns across 8 bases. V lost 5 bases and J lost 6; bases outside the gene matches: 9. CDR1 is SGHAT, CDR2 FQDESV, per germline (reference sequence). This CDR3 spans 14 amino acids.

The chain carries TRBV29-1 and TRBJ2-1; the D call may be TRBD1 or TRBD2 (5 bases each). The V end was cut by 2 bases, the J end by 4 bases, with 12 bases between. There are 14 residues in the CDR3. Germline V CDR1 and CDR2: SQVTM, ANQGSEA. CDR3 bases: TGCAGCGTTGAATGGGGGACGCATTACAATGAGCAGTTCTTC. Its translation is CSVEWGTHYNEQFF.

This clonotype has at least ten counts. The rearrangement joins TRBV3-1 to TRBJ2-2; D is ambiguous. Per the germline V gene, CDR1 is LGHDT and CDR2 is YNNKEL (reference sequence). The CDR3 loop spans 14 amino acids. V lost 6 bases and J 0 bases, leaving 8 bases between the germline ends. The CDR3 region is CASRVLSNTGELFF. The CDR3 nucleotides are TGTGCCAGCAGGGTTTTATCGAACACCGGGGAGCTGTTTTTT.

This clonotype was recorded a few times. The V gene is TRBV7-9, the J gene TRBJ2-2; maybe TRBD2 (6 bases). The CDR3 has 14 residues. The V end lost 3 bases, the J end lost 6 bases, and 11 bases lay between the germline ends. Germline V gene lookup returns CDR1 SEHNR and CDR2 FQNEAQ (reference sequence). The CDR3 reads CASSFTGEAGELFF. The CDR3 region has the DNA TGTGCCAGCAGCTTCACGGGGGAGGCCGGGGAGCTGTTTTTT.